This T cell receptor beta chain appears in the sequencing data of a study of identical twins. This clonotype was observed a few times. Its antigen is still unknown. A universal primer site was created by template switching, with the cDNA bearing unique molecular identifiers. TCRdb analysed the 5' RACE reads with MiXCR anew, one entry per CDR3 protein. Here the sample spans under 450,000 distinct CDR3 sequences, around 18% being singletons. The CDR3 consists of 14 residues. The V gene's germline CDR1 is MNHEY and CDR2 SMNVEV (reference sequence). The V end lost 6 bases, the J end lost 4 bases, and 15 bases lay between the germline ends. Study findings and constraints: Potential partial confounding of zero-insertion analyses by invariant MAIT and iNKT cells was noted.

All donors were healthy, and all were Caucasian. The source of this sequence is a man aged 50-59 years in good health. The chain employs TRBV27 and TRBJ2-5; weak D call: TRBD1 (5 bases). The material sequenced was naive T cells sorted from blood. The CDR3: CASSPFAGIETQYF. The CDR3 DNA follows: TGTGCCAGCAGCCCTTTTGCAGGGATAGAGACCCAGTACTTC.